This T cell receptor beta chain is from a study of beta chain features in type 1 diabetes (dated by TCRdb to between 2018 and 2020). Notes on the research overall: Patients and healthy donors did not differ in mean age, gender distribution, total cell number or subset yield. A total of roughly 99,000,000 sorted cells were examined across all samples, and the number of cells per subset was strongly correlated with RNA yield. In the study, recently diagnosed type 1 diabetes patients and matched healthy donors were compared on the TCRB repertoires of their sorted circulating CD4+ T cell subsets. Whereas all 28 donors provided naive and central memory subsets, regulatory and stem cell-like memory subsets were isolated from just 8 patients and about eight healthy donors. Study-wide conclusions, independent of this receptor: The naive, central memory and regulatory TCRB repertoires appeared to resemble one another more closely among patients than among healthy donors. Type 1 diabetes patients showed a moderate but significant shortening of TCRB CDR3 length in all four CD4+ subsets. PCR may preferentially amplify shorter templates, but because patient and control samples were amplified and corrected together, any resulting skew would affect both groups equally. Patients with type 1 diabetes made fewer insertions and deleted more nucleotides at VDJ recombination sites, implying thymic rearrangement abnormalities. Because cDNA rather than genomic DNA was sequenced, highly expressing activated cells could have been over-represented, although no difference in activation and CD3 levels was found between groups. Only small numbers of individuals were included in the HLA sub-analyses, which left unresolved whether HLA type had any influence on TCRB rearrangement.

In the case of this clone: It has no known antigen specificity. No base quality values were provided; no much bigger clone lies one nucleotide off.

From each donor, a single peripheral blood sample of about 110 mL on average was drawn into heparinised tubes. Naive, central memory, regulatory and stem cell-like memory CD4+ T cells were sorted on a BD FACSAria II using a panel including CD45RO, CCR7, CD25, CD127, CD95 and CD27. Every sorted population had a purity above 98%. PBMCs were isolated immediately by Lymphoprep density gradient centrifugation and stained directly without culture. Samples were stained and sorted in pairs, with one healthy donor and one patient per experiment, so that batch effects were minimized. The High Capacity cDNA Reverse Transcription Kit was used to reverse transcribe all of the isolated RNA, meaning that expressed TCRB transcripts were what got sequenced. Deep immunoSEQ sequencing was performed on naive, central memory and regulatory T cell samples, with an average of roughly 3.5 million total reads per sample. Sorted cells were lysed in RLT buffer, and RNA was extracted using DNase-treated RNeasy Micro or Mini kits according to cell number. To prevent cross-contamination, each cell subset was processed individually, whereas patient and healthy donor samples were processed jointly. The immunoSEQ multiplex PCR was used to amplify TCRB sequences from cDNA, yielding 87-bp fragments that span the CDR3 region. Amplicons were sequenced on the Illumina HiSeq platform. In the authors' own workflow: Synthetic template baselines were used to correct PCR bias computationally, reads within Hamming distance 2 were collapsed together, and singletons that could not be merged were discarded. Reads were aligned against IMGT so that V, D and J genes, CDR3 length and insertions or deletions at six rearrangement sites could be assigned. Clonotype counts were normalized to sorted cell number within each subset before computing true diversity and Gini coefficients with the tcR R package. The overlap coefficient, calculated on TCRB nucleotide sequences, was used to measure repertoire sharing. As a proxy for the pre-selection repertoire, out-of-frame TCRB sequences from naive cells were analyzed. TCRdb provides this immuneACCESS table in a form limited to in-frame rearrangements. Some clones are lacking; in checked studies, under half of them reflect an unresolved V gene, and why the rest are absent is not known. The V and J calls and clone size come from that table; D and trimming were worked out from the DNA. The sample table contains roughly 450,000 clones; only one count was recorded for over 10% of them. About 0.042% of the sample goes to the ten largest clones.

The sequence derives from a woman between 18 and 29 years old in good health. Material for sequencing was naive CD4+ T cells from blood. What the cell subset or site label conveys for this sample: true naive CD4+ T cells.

CDR3 region: CASSTGHDNIQYF. The nucleotide sequence is TGCGCCAGCAGCACCGGACACGATAACATTCAGTACTTC. Rearrangement joined TRBV5-1 to TRBJ2-4, with a tentative D gene TRBD1 over 5 matching bases. As encoded in the germline V gene, CDR1 is SGHRS while CDR2 is YFSETQ. Trimming at the junction amounts to 4 bases on V and 7 bases on J, and the germline ends lie 12 bases apart. The CDR3, from cysteine to phenylalanine, totals 13 residues. Of the read, only the CDR3 DNA is kept; its 39 bases are in frame from base 1.